Listed below are T cell receptor beta chains from one sample, sequenced in a study of beta chain features in type 1 diabetes. Using immunoSEQ multiplex PCR, the repertoire was profiled, and TCRdb retains in-frame clones only, with some absent. The repertoire holds hundreds of thousands of clones, with 17% as singletons. Material: naive CD4+ T cells from blood. These receptor sequences come from a woman younger than 30 in good health. The CDR3 runs from the conserved cysteine through the conserved F or W. The D gene is left open where the match is weak. Clone size is given for some rows only: seen once, a few or many times, or a class if the clone is expanded.

V: TRBV19
size: .
J: TRBJ2-5
D: .
CDR3: CASSIGGTSKTQYF
DNA: TGTGCCAGTAGTATAGGGGGGACATCTAAGACCCAGTACTTC

V: TRBV11-2
size: few
J: TRBJ1-3
D: TRBD1
CDR3: CASSTLQGIVGNTIYF
DNA: TGTGCCAGCAGCACATTACAGGGGATCGTTGGAAACACCATATATTTT

V: TRBV7-2
size: few
J: TRBJ2-3
D: .
CDR3: CASGGGTLNTQYF
DNA: TGTGCCAGCGGCGGGGGCACACTGAATACGCAGTATTTT

V: TRBV11-2
size: few
J: TRBJ1-4
D: .
CDR3: CASRRGGSEKLFF
DNA: TGTGCCAGCAGGCGGGGTGGAAGTGAAAAACTGTTTTTT

V: TRBV5-1
size: .
J: TRBJ2-7
D: TRBD2
CDR3: CASSLGTSGAEQYF
DNA: TGCGCCAGCAGCCTGGGGACTAGCGGTGCCGAGCAGTACTTC

V: TRBV4-3
size: .
J: TRBJ2-1
D: .
CDR3: CASSQELPGLGGKYNEQFF
DNA: TGCGCCAGCAGCCAAGAGCTTCCGGGACTGGGGGGTAAATACAATGAGCAGTTCTTC

V: TRBV20-1
size: .
J: TRBJ2-1
D: .
CDR3: CSPFRPDEQFF
DNA: TGCAGTCCCTTCAGGCCGGATGAGCAGTTCTTC

V: TRBV5-6
size: .
J: TRBJ2-2
D: .
CDR3: CASSLVRGGEELFF
DNA: TGTGCCAGCAGCTTGGTGCGGGGTGGCGAGGAGCTGTTTTTT

V: TRBV5-4
size: few
J: TRBJ1-3
D: .
CDR3: CASSFSEDSGNTIYF
DNA: TGTGCCAGCAGCTTCTCCGAGGACTCTGGAAACACCATATATTTT

V: TRBV7-2
size: few
J: TRBJ2-7
D: .
CDR3: CASSLSGATYEQYF
DNA: TGTGCCAGCAGCTTGTCGGGGGCGACCTACGAGCAGTACTTC

V: TRBV18
size: few
J: TRBJ2-4
D: .
CDR3: CASSRATKNIQYF
DNA: TGTGCCAGCTCCCGGGCCACGAAAAACATTCAGTACTTC

V: TRBV6-5
size: few
J: TRBJ2-5
D: TRBD1
CDR3: CASSYSGTGEKTQYF
DNA: TGTGCCAGCAGTTACTCTGGGACAGGGGAGAAGACCCAGTACTTC

V: TRBV2
size: few
J: TRBJ1-4
D: .
CDR3: CASSDGTAALVEKLFF
DNA: TGTGCCAGCAGCGATGGGACGGCGGCCCTCGTCGAAAAACTGTTTTTT

V: TRBV9
size: few
J: TRBJ2-1
D: TRBD2
CDR3: CASSVLAGNNEQFF
DNA: TGTGCCAGCAGCGTCCTAGCGGGCAACAATGAGCAGTTCTTC

V: TRBV19
size: .
J: TRBJ2-2
D: TRBD2
CDR3: CASSRWEGLSGELFF
DNA: TGTGCCAGTAGTCGGTGGGAGGGCCTTTCCGGGGAGCTGTTTTTT